This T cell receptor beta chain was sequenced in a study of T cells after posttransplantation cyclophosphamide. Study findings and constraints: TRB clonality was highly associated with recipient CMV seropositivity and reactivation. Skin or GI-infiltrating T cells shared few TRB sequences with blood. Later blood repertoires were often dominated by clones from the donor CD8+ memory compartment.

Comment on this clone: Its specificity is not known.

Treatment was busulfan-fludarabine conditioning, a marrow graft, and cyclophosphamide on days +3 and +4. The V gene's germline CDR1 is MNHEY and CDR2 SVGAGI. V gave up 6 bases and J gave up 13 bases; unmatched junction bases: 7. The CDR3 is made up of 12 amino acids. Using immunoSEQ multiplex PCR, the repertoire was profiled, and TCRdb retains in-frame clones only, with some absent. Among some 17,000 clones listed, 92% were seen once. The sample consisted of CD4+ T cells sorted from blood, taken after allogeneic stem cell transplant with posttransplant cyclophosphamide. This receptor was obtained from a male patient aged 55 to 69 who received an allogeneic stem cell transplant from a related donor and was CMV-positive. Some T cells here may be from the graft donor. V gene TRBV6-5 combines with J gene TRBJ2-1, with 9 bases that match TRBD1. DNA of the CDR3: TGTGCCAGCAGCAAGGGACAGGGCCAACAGTTCTTC. This translates into CASSKGQGQQFF.